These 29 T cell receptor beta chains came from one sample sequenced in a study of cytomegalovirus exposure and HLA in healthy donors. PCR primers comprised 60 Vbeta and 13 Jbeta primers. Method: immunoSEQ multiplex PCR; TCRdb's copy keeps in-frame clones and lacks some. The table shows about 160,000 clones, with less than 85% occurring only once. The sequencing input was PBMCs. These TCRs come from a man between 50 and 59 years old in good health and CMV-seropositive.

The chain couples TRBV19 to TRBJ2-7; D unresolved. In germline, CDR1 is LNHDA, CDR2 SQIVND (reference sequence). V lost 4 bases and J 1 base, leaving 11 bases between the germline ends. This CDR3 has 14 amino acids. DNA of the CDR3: TGTGCCAGTAGTAAACAGATAACTTCCTACGAGCAGTACTTC. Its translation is CASSKQITSYEQYF.

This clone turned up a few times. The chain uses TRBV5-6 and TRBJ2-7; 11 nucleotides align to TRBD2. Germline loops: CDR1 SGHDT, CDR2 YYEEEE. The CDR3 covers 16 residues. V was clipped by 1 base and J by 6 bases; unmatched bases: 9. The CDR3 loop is CASSLFWVAGGGEQYF. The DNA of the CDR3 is TGTGCCAGCAGCTTGTTTTGGGTAGCGGGAGGGGGCGAGCAGTACTTC.

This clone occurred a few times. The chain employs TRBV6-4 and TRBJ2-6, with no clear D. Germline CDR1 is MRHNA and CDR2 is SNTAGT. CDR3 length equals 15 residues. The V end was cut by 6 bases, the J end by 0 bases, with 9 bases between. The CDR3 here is CASRPESSGANVLTF. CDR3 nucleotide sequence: TGTGCCAGCAGGCCCGAGAGCTCTGGGGCCAACGTCCTGACTTTC.

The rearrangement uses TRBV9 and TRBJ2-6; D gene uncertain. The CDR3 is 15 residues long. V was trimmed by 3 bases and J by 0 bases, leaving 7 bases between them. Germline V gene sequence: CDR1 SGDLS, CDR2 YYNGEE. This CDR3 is CASSAHISGANVLTF. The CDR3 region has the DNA TGTGCCAGCAGCGCGCACATCTCTGGGGCCAACGTCCTGACTTTC.

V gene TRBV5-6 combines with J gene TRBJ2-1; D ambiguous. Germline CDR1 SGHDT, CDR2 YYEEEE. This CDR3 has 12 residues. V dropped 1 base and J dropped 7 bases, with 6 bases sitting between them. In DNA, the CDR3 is TGTGCCAGCAGCTTGTACAAGAATGAGCAGTTCTTC. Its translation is CASSLYKNEQFF.

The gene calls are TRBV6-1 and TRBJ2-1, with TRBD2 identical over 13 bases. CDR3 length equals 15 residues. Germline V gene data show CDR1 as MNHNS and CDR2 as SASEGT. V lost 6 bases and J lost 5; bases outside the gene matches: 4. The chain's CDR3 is CASRGTSGANNEQFF. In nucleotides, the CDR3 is TGTGCCAGCAGGGGGACTAGCGGGGCGAACAATGAGCAGTTCTTC.

CDR3 in DNA: TGTGCCAGCAGCAGGGGCCGCACTGAAGCTTTCTTT. Protein: CASSRGRTEAFF. V usage is TRBV11-2 and J usage is TRBJ1-1, with a possible D match to TRBD1 (5 bases). CDR1 and CDR2 (germline): SGHAT, FQNNGV. The germline V and J ends were trimmed by 5 bases and 4 bases, with 8 bases remaining between them. The CDR3 covers 12 residues.

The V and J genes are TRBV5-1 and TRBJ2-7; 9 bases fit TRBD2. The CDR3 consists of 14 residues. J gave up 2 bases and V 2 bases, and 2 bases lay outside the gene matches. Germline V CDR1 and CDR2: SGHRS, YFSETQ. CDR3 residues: CASSLAGGPYEQYF. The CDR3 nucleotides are TGCGCCAGCAGCTTAGCGGGAGGCCCCTACGAGCAGTACTTC. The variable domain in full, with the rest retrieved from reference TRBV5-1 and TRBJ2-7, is KAGVTQTPRYLIKTRGQQVTLSCSPISGHRSVSWYQQTPGQGLQFLFEYFSETQRNKGNFPGRFSGRQFSNSRSEMNVSTLELGDSALYLCASSLAGGPYEQYFGPGTRLTVT.

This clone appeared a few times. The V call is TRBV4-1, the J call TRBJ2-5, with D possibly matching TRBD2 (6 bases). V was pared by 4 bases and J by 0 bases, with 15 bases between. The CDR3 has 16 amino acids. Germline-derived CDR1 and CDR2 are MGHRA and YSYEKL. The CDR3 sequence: CASSPTPGTYQETQYF. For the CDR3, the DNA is TGCGCCAGCAGCCCGACTCCCGGGACTTACCAAGAGACCCAGTACTTC.

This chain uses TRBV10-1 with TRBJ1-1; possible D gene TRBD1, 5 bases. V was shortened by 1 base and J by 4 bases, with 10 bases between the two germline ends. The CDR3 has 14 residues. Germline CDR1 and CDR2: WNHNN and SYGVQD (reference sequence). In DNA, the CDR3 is TGCGCCAGCAGTGAGTATAGGGGAGGCACTGAAGCTTTCTTT. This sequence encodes CASSEYRGGTEAFF.

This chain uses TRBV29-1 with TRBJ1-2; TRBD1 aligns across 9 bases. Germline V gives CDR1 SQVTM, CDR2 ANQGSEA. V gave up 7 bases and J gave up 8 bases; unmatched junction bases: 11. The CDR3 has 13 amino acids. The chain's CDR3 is CSAGTGSHEGYTF. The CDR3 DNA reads TGCAGCGCTGGGACAGGGTCCCATGAGGGCTACACCTTC.

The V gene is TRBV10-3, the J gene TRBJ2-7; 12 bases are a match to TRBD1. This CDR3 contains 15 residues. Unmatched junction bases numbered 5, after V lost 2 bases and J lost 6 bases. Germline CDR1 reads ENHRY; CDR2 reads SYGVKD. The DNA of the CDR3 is TGTGCCATCAGTGAGGTGGGACAGGGGGCTAGCGAGCAGTACTTC. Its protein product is CAISEVGQGASEQYF.

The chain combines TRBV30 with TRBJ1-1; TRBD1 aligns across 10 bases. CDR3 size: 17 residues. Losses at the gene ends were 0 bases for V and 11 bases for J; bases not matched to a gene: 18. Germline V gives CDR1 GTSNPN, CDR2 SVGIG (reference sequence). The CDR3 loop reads CAWSVKGTGVPSSEAFF. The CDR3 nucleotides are TGTGCCTGGAGTGTAAAAGGGACAGGGGTTCCCTCATCGGAGGCTTTCTTT.

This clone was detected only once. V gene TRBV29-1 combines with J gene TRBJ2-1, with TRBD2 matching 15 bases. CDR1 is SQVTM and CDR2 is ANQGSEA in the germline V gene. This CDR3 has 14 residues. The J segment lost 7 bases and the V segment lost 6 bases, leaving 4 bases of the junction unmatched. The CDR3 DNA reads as TGCAGCGTACTCGGGACTAGCGGGAGGAATGAGCAGTTCTTC. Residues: CSVLGTSGRNEQFF.

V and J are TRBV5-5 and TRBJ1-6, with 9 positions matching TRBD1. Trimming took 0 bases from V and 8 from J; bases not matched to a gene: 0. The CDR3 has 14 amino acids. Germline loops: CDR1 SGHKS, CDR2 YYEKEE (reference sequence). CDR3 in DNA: TGTGCCAGCAGCTTGGGGACAGGGGATTCACCCCTCCACTTT. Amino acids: CASSLGTGDSPLHF.

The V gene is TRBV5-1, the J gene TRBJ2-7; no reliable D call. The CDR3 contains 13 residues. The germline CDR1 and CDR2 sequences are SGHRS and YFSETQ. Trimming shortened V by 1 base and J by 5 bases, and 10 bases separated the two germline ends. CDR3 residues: CASSLFSEDEQYF. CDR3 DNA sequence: TGCGCCAGCAGCTTGTTTTCCGAGGACGAGCAGTACTTC. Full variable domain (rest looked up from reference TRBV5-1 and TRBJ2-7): KAGVTQTPRYLIKTRGQQVTLSCSPISGHRSVSWYQQTPGQGLQFLFEYFSETQRNKGNFPGRFSGRQFSNSRSEMNVSTLELGDSALYLCASSLFSEDEQYFGPGTRLTVT.

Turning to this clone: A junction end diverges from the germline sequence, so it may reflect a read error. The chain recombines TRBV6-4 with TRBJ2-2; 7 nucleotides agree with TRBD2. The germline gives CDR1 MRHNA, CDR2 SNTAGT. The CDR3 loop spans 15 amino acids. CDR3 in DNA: TGTGCCAGCAGTTACTCTAGCGGGAACACCGGGGAGCTGTTTTTT. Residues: CASSYSSGNTGELFF.

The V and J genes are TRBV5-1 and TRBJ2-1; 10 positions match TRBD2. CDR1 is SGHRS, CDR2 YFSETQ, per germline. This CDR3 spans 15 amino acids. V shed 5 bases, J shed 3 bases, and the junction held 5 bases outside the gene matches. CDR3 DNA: TGCGCCAGCAGTAGGACTAGCGGTAACTACAATGAGCAGTTCTTC. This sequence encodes CASSRTSGNYNEQFF.

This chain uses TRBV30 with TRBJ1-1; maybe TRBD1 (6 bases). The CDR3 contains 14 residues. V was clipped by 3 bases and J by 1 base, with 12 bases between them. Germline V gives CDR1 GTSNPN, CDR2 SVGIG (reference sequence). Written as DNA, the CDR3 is TGTGCCTGGAGCCTGGGAGGGGGGAACACTGAAGCTTTCTTT. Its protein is CAWSLGGGNTEAFF.

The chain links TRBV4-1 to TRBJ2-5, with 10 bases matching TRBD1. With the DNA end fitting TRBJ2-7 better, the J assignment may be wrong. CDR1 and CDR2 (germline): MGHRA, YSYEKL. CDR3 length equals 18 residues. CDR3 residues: CASSHDRGQGSTSYEQYF. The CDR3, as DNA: TGCGCCAGCAGCCACGACAGGGGGCAGGGATCCACGTCCTACGAGCAGTACTTC.

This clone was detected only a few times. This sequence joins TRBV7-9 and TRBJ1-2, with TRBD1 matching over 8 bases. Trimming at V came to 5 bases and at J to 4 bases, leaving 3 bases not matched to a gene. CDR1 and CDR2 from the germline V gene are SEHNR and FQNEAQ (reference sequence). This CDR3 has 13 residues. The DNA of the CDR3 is TGTGCCAGCAGCCACGGACAGGGCTATGGCTACACCTTC. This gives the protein CASSHGQGYGYTF.

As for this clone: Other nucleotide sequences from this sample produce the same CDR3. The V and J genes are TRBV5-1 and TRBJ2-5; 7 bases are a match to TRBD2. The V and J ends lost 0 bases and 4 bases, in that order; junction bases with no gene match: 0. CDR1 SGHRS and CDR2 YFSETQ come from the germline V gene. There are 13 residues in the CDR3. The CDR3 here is CASSLGGRETQYF. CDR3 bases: TGCGCCAGCAGCTTGGGCGGGAGAGAGACCCAGTACTTC. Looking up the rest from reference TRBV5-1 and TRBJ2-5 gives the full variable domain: KAGVTQTPRYLIKTRGQQVTLSCSPISGHRSVSWYQQTPGQGLQFLFEYFSETQRNKGNFPGRFSGRQFSNSRSEMNVSTLELGDSALYLCASSLGGRETQYFGPGTRLLVL.

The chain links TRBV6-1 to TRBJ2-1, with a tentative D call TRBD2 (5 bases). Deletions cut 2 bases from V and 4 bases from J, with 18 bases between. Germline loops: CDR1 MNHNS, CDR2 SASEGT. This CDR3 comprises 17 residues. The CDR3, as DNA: TGTGCCAGCAGTGAAACAAATTACGGGAAGTCTTACAATGAGCAGTTCTTC. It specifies CASSETNYGKSYNEQFF.

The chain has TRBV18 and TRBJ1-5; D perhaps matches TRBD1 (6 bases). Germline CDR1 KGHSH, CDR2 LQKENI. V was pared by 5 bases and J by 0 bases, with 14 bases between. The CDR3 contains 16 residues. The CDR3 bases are TGTGCCAGCTCATCAGGACAGACCTATAGCAATCAGCCCCAGCATTTT. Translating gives CASSSGQTYSNQPQHF.

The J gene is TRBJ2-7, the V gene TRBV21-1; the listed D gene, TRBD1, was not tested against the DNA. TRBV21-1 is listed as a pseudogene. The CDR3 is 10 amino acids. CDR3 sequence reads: CASSKAGRGV. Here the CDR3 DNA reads TGTGCCAGCAGCAAAGCAGGCAGGGGGGTC.

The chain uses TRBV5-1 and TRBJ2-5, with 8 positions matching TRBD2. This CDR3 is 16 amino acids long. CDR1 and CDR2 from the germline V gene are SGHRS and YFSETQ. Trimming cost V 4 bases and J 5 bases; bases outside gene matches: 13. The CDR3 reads CASSGGASGLGETQYF. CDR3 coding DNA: TGCGCCAGCAGCGGCGGTGCTAGCGGGCTGGGGGAGACCCAGTACTTC.

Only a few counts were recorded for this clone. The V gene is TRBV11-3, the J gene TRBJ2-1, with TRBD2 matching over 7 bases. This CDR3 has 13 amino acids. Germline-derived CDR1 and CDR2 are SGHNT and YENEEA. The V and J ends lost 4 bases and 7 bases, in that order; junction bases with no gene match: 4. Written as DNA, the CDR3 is TGTGCCAGCAGCTCTCATAGCGGGAATGAGCAGTTCTTC. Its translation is CASSSHSGNEQFF.

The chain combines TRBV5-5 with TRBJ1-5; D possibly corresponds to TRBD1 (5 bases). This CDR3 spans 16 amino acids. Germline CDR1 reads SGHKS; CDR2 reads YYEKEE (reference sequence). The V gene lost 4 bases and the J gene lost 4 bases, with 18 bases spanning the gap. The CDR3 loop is CASSRGGDLGNQPQHF. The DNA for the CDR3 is TGTGCCAGCAGCCGGGGGGGGGATTTAGGAAATCAGCCCCAGCATTTT.

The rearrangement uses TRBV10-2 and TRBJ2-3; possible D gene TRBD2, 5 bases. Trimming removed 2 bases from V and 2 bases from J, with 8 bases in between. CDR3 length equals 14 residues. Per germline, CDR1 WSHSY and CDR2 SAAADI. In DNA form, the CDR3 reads TGCGCCAGCAGTGAGACTAGTTCCACAGATACGCAGTATTTT. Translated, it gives CASSETSSTDTQYF.